This T cell receptor beta chain was captured by sequencing in a study of CD8 T cells in Susac syndrome. General study results and limits: There was no clonal expansion in the CD4+ T cell repertoires of Susac syndrome.

V trimming: 6 bases; J trimming: 3 bases; junction bases outside the gene matches: 24. CDR1 and CDR2 (germline): SNHLY, FYNNEI. The CDR3 runs 20 residues. The RNA input was roughly 0.45 to 1 ug, and it was reverse transcribed with random hexamers. It was immunoSEQ multiplex PCR that amplified TCR beta CDR3 across 54 Vbeta and 13 Jbeta. TCRdb processed the immunoSEQ multiplex PCR reads anew with MiXCR; each CDR3 protein has one entry. This table has over 150,000 distinct CDR3 sequences, just under 95% appearing once. Comments on this clonotype: The antigen is undetermined.

Input material: CD4+ T cells from PBMCs. The V gene is TRBV2, the J gene TRBJ2-7, with 9 bases identical to TRBD1. The origin of this receptor is a human donor with Susac syndrome. CDR3 region: CASRGSLMWTQGQGNYEQYF. CDR3 sequence (DNA): TGTGCCAGCAGAGGAAGTTTAATGTGGACTCAGGGACAGGGTAACTACGAGCAGTACTTC.